The clone carrying this TCR beta chain was detected ten times or more. The antigen is undetermined. In making TCR beta libraries, quantitative 5'-RACE with molecular barcodes was used. Each CDR3 protein is one row after TCRdb ran MiXCR on the 5' RACE reads. The sample contains some 150,000 distinct CDR3 sequences, roughly 10% of which appear only once. The data were obtained in a study of CD8 T cells in ankylosing spondylitis. General study findings and limits: The authors reported significant enrichment of disease-linked clones in matched ankylosing spondylitis synovial fluid. Clones linked with disease were CD8+ and fairly uncommon in the peripheral blood.

Germline V CDR1 and CDR2: MDHEN, SYDVKM. The ends were cut back, 3 bases at V and 3 bases at J, with 9 bases in the middle. The length of the CDR3 is 13 residues. This TCR was sampled from a female donor with ankylosing spondylitis or in good health (not recorded which). The sequenced material came from blood, either unsorted or a sorted T cell fraction (not recorded which). The J gene is TRBJ2-7, the V gene TRBV28; D remains ambiguous. The CDR3: CASSFALSYEQYF. DNA for the CDR3: TGTGCCAGCAGTTTTGCATTGAGCTACGAGCAGTACTTC.